These 16 T cell receptor beta chains originate from one sample sequenced in a study of blood T cell repertoires in COVID-19. Libraries were prepared by immunoSEQ multiplex PCR; TCRdb keeps only in-frame clonotypes and omits some of them. The sample comprises over 100,000 clones, around 86% of which are singletons, and 4% to 5.5% rests with the top ten. Sequenced: peripheral blood. These receptor sequences come from a man aged 40-49 years with acute or convalescent COVID-19.

This chain links TRBV7-2 with TRBJ2-1; 9 nucleotides align to TRBD2. This CDR3 spans 16 amino acids. Germline CDR1 SGHTA, CDR2 FQGNSA. The junction had 11 bases not matched to a gene; V was cut back by 6 bases and J by 5 bases. DNA of the CDR3: TGTGCCAGCAGTTACCCGGCGGGGGGGCGGGACAATGAGCAGTTCTTC. Amino acids: CASSYPAGGRDNEQFF.

The chain has TRBV10-2 and TRBJ1-4; tentatively, D is TRBD1 (6 bases). Trimming shortened V by 6 bases and J by 6 bases, and 14 bases separated the two germline ends. CDR1 and CDR2 (germline): WSHSY, SAAADI. This CDR3 is built from 14 residues. DNA for the CDR3: TGCGCCAGCAGGGGACAAGGGTGGGATGAAAAACTGTTTTTT. Translation gives CASRGQGWDEKLFF.

The chain employs TRBV5-1 and TRBJ1-6; 11 bases agree with TRBD1. This CDR3 region has 18 residues. Trimming removed 0 bases from V and 7 bases from J; junction bases left unmatched: 9. Per germline, CDR1 SGHRS and CDR2 YFSETQ. This CDR3 reads CASSLERLGTGGNSPLHF. DNA for the CDR3: TGCGCCAGCAGCTTGGAACGACTCGGGACAGGGGGAAATTCACCCCTCCACTTT.

The V and J genes are TRBV6-2 or TRBV6-3 and TRBJ2-7, with a tentative D call TRBD1 (7 bases). CDR3 size: 16 residues. Germline lookup yields CDR1 MNHEY and CDR2 SVGEGT. V was clipped by 2 bases and J by 3 bases, with 17 bases between them. CDR3 in amino acids: CASSYLARTGFYEQYF. CDR3 nucleotide sequence: TGTGCCAGCAGTTACCTAGCGAGGACAGGCTTCTACGAGCAGTACTTC.

The chain carries TRBV5-4 and TRBJ2-2, with TRBD1 as a possible D gene (6 bases). The germline CDR1 and CDR2 sequences are SGHNT and YYREEE (reference sequence). The CDR3 length is 15 residues. V lost 0 bases to trimming and J lost 1 base, with 7 bases between them. The CDR3 is CASSLGQENTGELFF. The CDR3 coding sequence is TGTGCCAGCAGCTTGGGACAGGAGAACACCGGGGAGCTGTTTTTT.

About this clone itself: Mismatch with germline at one junction end may stem from a read error. J is TRBJ2-5 and V is TRBV11-2; 8 positions agree with TRBD1. CDR3 size: 16 residues. Germline values: CDR1 SGHAT, CDR2 FQNNGV. This chain's CDR3 is CASSVDRGASGETQYF. DNA of the CDR3: TGTGCCAGCAGCGTAGACAGGGGAGCTTCTGGGGAGACCCAGTACTTC. The full variable domain, with the rest looked up from reference TRBV11-2 and TRBJ2-5, is EAGVAQSPRYKIIEKRQSVAFWCNPISGHATLYWYQQILGQGPKLLIQFQNNGVVDDSQLPKDRFSAERLKGVDSTLKIQPAKLEDSAVYLCASSVDRGASGETQYFGPGTRLLVL.

The rearrangement uses TRBV6-5 and TRBJ1-5; 7 nucleotides agree with TRBD1. The CDR3 is made up of 14 amino acids. With 6 bases clipped from V and 6 bases from J, the junction kept 8 bases outside the gene matches. Germline V gene sequence: CDR1 MNHEY, CDR2 SVGAGI. The CDR3 nucleotides read TGTGCCAGCAGCCCGCAACAGGGGCGTCAGCCCCAGCATTTT. Protein: CASSPQQGRQPQHF.

In its sample, this clone was seen a few times. The rearrangement joins TRBV25-1 to TRBJ1-6, with D uncertain. The germline gives CDR1 MGHDK, CDR2 SYGVNS. V lost 4 bases to trimming and J lost 8 bases, with 9 bases between them. This CDR3 comprises 13 residues. The CDR3 loop reads CASSVSRDSPLHF. The CDR3, as DNA: TGTGCCAGCAGTGTGTCGAGGGATTCACCCCTCCACTTT. Using reference TRBV25-1 and TRBJ1-6 for the parts outside the CDR3, the full variable domain is EADIYQTPRYLVIGTGKKITLECSQTMGHDKMYWYQQDPGMELHLIHYSYGVNSTEKGDLSSESTVSRIRTEHFPLTLESARPSHTSQYLCASSVSRDSPLHFGNGTRLTVT.

The chain links TRBV3-1 (or the pseudogene TRBV3-2) to TRBJ2-1, with TRBD2 identical over 11 bases. V lost 8 bases, J lost 7 bases, and 7 bases stayed unmatched. Per the germline V gene, CDR1 is LGHDT and CDR2 is YNNKEL (reference sequence). The CDR3 has 14 residues. The CDR3 DNA follows: TGTGCCAGCGCGACTAGCGGGGAAGGGAATGAGCAGTTCTTC. It encodes CASATSGEGNEQFF.

The chain is built from TRBV19 and TRBJ2-7, with 9 bases identical to TRBD2. The length of the CDR3 is 15 residues. Germline V lookup: CDR1 LNHDA, CDR2 SQIVND (reference sequence). The CDR3 sequence is CASTEIAGDLYEQYF. CDR3 in DNA: TGTGCATCAACCGAAATAGCGGGAGACCTTTACGAGCAGTACTTC.

The chain combines TRBV6-1 with TRBJ1-6; no clear D gene. V was cut by 3 bases and J by 0 bases, with 15 bases left in between. The CDR3 has 18 amino acids. Germline loops: CDR1 MNHNS, CDR2 SASEGT. CDR3 amino acids: CASSDRFRNRSYNSPLHF. Here the CDR3 DNA reads TGTGCCAGCAGTGATAGATTCAGGAATCGCTCCTATAATTCACCCCTCCACTTT.

The rearrangement links TRBV7-2 to TRBJ1-2; D perhaps matches TRBD1 (6 bases). The V and J ends lost 7 bases and 10 bases respectively, with 22 bases between them. Germline V lookup: CDR1 SGHTA, CDR2 FQGNSA. CDR3 size: 14 residues. For the CDR3, the DNA is TGTGCCAGCACCCTAGGACGGGGGGGCGAAGTCTACACCTTC. Protein: CASTLGRGGEVYTF.

This clone has only a few counts. The V gene is TRBV2, the J gene TRBJ1-5; 10 positions agree with TRBD1. Germline assignment: CDR1 SNHLY and CDR2 FYNNEI. The CDR3 covers 14 residues. The V gene end was trimmed by 6 bases and the J gene end by 6 bases; junction bases not matched to a gene: 5. The CDR3 DNA follows: TGTGCCAGCAGCCTCGACAGGGGGCTTCAGCCCCAGCATTTT. It is translated as CASSLDRGLQPQHF.

The chain links TRBV27 to TRBJ1-2, with 7 bases matching TRBD1. CDR1 is MNHEY and CDR2 is SMNVEV in the germline V gene (reference sequence). The length of the CDR3 is 13 residues. The ends lost 6 bases at V and 4 bases at J; junction bases unmatched: 5. CDR3 coding DNA: TGTGCCAGCAGCCCAGGGGGGAGCTATGGCTACACCTTC. Residues: CASSPGGSYGYTF.

This clone was seen only once. The rearrangement joins TRBV5-1 to TRBJ2-3; D unresolved. The CDR3 consists of 16 residues. The germline V gene encodes CDR1 SGHRS and CDR2 YFSETQ. Trimming cost V 0 bases and J 4 bases, with 15 bases left between them. The CDR3 DNA follows: TGCGCCAGCAGCTTGGCTGAGCGATTTTCGGCAGATACGCAGTATTTT. Protein: CASSLAERFSADTQYF.

V is TRBV7-9 and J is TRBJ2-7; 11 nucleotides agree with TRBD1. The V and J ends lost 4 bases and 6 bases, in that order; junction bases with no gene match: 5. CDR3 length: 14 residues. Per germline, CDR1 SEHNR and CDR2 FQNEAQ (reference sequence). CDR3 in DNA: TGTGCCAGCAGCTACGGGACAGGGGGTGGCGAGCAGTACTTC. This gives the protein CASSYGTGGGEQYF.